The rows below give T cell receptor beta chains drawn from one sample of a study of shared T cell receptors in the human thymus. Produced via immunoSEQ multiplex PCR; TCRdb's table is partial and in-frame only. This repertoire shows about 660,000 clones, over 75% found once; its top ten account for about 0.01%. These same records also appear under a second study, on human thymus T cells.

The sample was thymocytes. All receptors come from a boy less than two years old with a congenital heart defect. CDR3s leave out the opening cysteine and the closing phenylalanine or tryptophan.

TRBV9	TRBJ2-6	ASSFGTGEDSGANVLT
TRBV7-2	TRBJ2-7	ASKGTRAGVIYEQY
TRBV28	TRBJ2-7	ASSVGTSYHEQY
TRBV25-1	TRBJ1-3	ASSESGGYGNTIY
TRBV28	TRBJ1-1	ASSQDRGSIEAF
TRBV11-3	TRBJ2-7	ASSPDRGSYEQY
TRBV4-1	TRBJ1-5	ASSQEAGSNQPQH
TRBV27	TRBJ2-7	ASSSGQVGGEQY
TRBV6-1	TRBJ2-1	ASSEGGPSYNEQF
TRBV19	TRBJ1-2	ASSISLTANYGYT
TRBV27	TRBJ1-1	ASRSRGRPNTEAF
TRBV11-3	TRBJ2-7	ASSLDLGQGYEQY
TRBV27	TRBJ2-7	ASSPVGAPYEQY
TRBV1	TRBJ2-3	TSIDSGRGTDTQY
TRBV25-1	TRBJ2-7	ASSEKMGNPPGEQY
TRBV7-2	TRBJ2-3	ASSAVVGGASISTDTQY
TRBV6-6	TRBJ2-5	ASHEVAIETQY
TRBV2	TRBJ2-7	ASTPTSGSDEQY
TRBV7-2	TRBJ2-3	ASSLAPQQGVGTDTQY
TRBV6-6	TRBJ1-1	ASSLRDRDKNTEAF
TRBV28	TRBJ2-3	ASTKLAGGQDTQY
TRBV30	TRBJ1-2	AWSSRTDNYGYT
TRBV2	TRBJ1-2	ASVRDRGRLGGYT
TRBV18	TRBJ2-7	ASSPWAQEQY
TRBV16	TRBJ1-1	ASSQWRRTEAF
TRBV9	TRBJ2-5	ASSVTSGSWETQY
TRBV19	TRBJ1-5	ASSGREGEGLYNQPQH
TRBV4-3	TRBJ2-2	ASSLNTGELF
TRBV6-5	TRBJ2-7	ASSYQHSSSYEQY
TRBV6-1	TRBJ2-5	ASSDSGDLTQY
TRBV6-1	TRBJ1-3	ASSENLADSGNTIY
TRBV9	TRBJ2-5	ASSAGTIQETQY
TRBV15	TRBJ2-1	ATSRGIAGGPYNEQF
TRBV21-1	TRBJ1-5	ASSNNGSRDKGRQSNQPQH
TRBV2	TRBJ1-3	VQTVRAFMSPTLPPDLSNTIY
TRBV30	TRBJ2-5	AWRRLAAPQETQY
TRBV11-2	TRBJ2-3	ASSPGEASTDTQY
TRBV9	TRBJ2-2	ASSVDLPGGELF
TRBV5-1	TRBJ1-2	ASSEGPPIGGYGYT
TRBV5-1	TRBJ1-1	ASSCQGNGNTEAF
TRBV27	TRBJ2-3	ASSLSPHDRGSLVRTQY
TRBV6-5	TRBJ2-1	ASSARDRDYNEQF
TRBV11-2	TRBJ2-7	ASGNGEHEQY
TRBV11-2	TRBJ2-3	ASRFRDRESDTQY
TRBV30	TRBJ2-7	AWSVRGSGISYEQY
TRBV7-9	TRBJ2-5	ASSLAWTLPGQHAETQY
TRBV7-2	TRBJ2-7	ASSLSQAGDEQY
TRBV5-4	TRBJ2-3	ASSFPGQGHTQY
TRBV15	TRBJ1-5	ATSSYRGHQPQH
TRBV14	TRBJ2-5	ASSQRGAQETQY
TRBV2	TRBJ2-5	ASSASQGSWETQY
TRBV6-1	TRBJ2-2	ASSEALVAGVLDTGELF
TRBV7-2	TRBJ2-3	ASSPPWTGGELGDTQY
TRBV28	TRBJ2-3	ASITSGKSADTQY
TRBV6-5	TRBJ2-2	ASSDPLVHTGELF
TRBV4-3	TRBJ1-3	ASSHGTKRRSSGNTIY
TRBV5-1	TRBJ1-3	ASSMEAGRSGNTIY
TRBV6-6	TRBJ1-5	ANRAGPDQPQH
TRBV27	TRBJ2-3	ASSRRTSGGTDTQY